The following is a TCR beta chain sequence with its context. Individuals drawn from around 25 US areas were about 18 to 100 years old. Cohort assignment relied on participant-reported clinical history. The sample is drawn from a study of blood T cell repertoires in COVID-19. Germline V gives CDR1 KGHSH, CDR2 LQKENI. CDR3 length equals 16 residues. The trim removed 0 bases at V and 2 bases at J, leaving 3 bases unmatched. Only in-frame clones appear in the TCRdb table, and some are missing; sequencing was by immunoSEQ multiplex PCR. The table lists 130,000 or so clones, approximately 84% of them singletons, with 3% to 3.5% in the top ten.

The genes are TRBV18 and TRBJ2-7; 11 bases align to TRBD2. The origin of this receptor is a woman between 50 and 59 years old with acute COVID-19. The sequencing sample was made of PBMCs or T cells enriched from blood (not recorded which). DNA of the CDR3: TGTGCCAGCTCACCACCAGGGACTAGCGGTACCTACGAGCAGTACTTC. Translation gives CASSPPGTSGTYEQYF.